Shown below are 23 T cell receptor beta chains from a single sample sequenced in a study of CD8 T cells in Susac syndrome. Reverse transcription of roughly 0.5 to 1 ug RNA was carried out with random hexamers. TCRdb re-derived calls from the immunoSEQ multiplex PCR reads in MiXCR, one entry per CDR3 protein. The sample holds a few hundred thousand distinct CDR3 sequences, 95% seen once. The sequencing input was CD4+ T cells from PBMCs. Source of these receptors: a human donor with multiple sclerosis.

V is TRBV5-1 and J is TRBJ2-3; 7 nucleotides match TRBD2. CDR1 SGHRS and CDR2 YFSETQ come from the germline V gene. The CDR3 loop spans 15 amino acids. J gave up 3 bases and V 1 base, and 5 bases lay outside the gene matches. Here the CDR3 DNA reads TGCGCCAGCAGCTTGTGGACCGGGGGGACAGATACGCAGTATTTT. This codes for CASSLWTGGTDTQYF.

The chain is built from TRBV5-4 and TRBJ2-5; D gene ambiguous. CDR3 length equals 13 residues. Trimming took off 4 bases at V and 3 bases at J, with 10 bases between the two ends. The germline V gene has CDR1 SGHNT and CDR2 YYREEE (reference sequence). CDR3 sequence reads: CASSPHRKETQYF. CDR3 in DNA: TGTGCCAGCAGCCCTCACCGAAAAGAGACCCAGTACTTC.

The V gene is TRBV25-1, the J gene TRBJ2-3; no clear D gene. CDR3 length: 12 amino acids. Trimming took 0 bases from V and 2 from J, leaving 0 bases between them. Germline values: CDR1 MGHDK, CDR2 SYGVNS. The CDR3 region has the DNA TGTGCCAGCAGTGAATACACAGATACGCAGTATTTT. As protein: CASSEYTDTQYF.

This chain links TRBV3-1 with TRBJ1-2, with 10 bases that match TRBD1. Germline V gene lookup returns CDR1 LGHDT and CDR2 YNNKEL (reference sequence). This CDR3 comprises 14 residues. The V gene end was trimmed by 3 bases and the J gene end by 8 bases; junction bases not matched to a gene: 6. The chain's CDR3 is CASSQDRGIRGYTF. CDR3 DNA sequence: TGTGCCAGCAGCCAGGACAGGGGGATTCGGGGCTACACCTTC. The variable domain in full, with the rest retrieved from reference TRBV3-1 and TRBJ1-2, is DTAVSQTPKYLVTQMGNDKSIKCEQNLGHDTMYWYKQDSKKFLKIMFSYNNKELIINETVPNRFSPKSPDKAHLNLHINSLELGDSAVYFCASSQDRGIRGYTFGSGTRLTVV.

The gene calls are TRBV29-1 and TRBJ2-3; unclear D gene. This CDR3 spans 13 amino acids. Trimming took 5 bases from V and 0 from J, leaving 9 bases between them. In germline, CDR1 is SQVTM, CDR2 ANQGSEA. CDR3 nucleotide sequence: TGCAGCGTTCGTGTGGGAAGCACAGATACGCAGTATTTT. Its protein is CSVRVGSTDTQYF.

The rearrangement links TRBV6-6 to TRBJ2-7, with 8 bases that match TRBD1. This CDR3 is 15 amino acids long. Germline CDR1 is MNHNY and CDR2 is SVGAGI (reference sequence). The trim removed 0 bases at V and 3 bases at J, leaving 4 bases unmatched. CDR3 in amino acids: CASSYSGQGGYEQYF. The CDR3 DNA reads TGTGCCAGCAGTTACTCCGGACAGGGCGGCTACGAGCAGTACTTC.

The CDR3 here is CASSLARDSNQPQHF. CDR3 nucleotides: TGTGCCAGCAGTTTAGCGCGGGACAGCAATCAGCCCCAGCATTTT. This chain joins TRBV12-3 or TRBV12-4 and TRBJ1-5, with D maybe TRBD1 (5 bases). The CDR3 is 15 amino acids. Trimming cost V 0 bases and J 1 base, with 7 bases left between them.

Concerning this clonotype itself: One junction end disagrees with the germline gene, perhaps due to a read error. This rearrangement joins TRBV29-1 to TRBJ2-7; no definite D call. The CDR3 covers 14 residues. CDR1 SQVTM and CDR2 ANQGSEA come from the germline V gene. The CDR3 spells CSAEDPLYGFEQYF. The CDR3 DNA follows: TGCAGCGCTGAAGACCCCTTATACGGATTTGAGCAGTACTTC.

The chain couples TRBV29-1 to TRBJ2-1; 10 bases match TRBD2. Germline assignment: CDR1 SQVTM and CDR2 ANQGSEA. Germline trimming cut 6 bases from V and 2 bases from J; bases unmatched to any gene: 4. The CDR3 is 14 amino acids. Written as DNA, the CDR3 is TGCAGCGTAGAACTAGCGGGGACCTACAATGAGCAGTTCTTC. It specifies CSVELAGTYNEQFF.

The rearrangement uses TRBV19 and TRBJ2-1; D gene ambiguous. With 4 bases removed from V and 9 bases from J, the gap between germline ends came to 7 bases. CDR1 and CDR2 (germline): LNHDA, SQIVND (reference sequence). The CDR3 has 11 amino acids. The CDR3 DNA follows: TGTGCCAGTAGTACATCGGTTGAGCAGTTCTTC. It translates to CASSTSVEQFF.

The chain joins TRBV6-1 to TRBJ1-2; tentatively, D is TRBD1 (5 bases). In germline, CDR1 is MNHNS, CDR2 SASEGT. V lost 7 bases, J lost 1 base, and 13 bases lay in between. This CDR3 is 14 amino acids long. CDR3: CASIIRAVNYGYTF. The CDR3 DNA follows: TGTGCCAGCATCATCAGGGCGGTTAACTATGGCTACACCTTC.

The CDR3 region is CAWSEGDTGELFF. For the CDR3, the DNA is TGTGCCTGGAGTGAGGGGGACACCGGGGAGCTGTTTTTT. The rearrangement uses TRBV30 and TRBJ2-2; TRBD1 might be the D (6 bases). The CDR3 is made up of 13 amino acids. Germline V gene lookup returns CDR1 GTSNPN and CDR2 SVGIG (reference sequence). V lost 1 base and J 3 bases, leaving 6 bases between the germline ends.

The chain recombines TRBV3-1 with TRBJ2-5, with D unclear. Germline loops: CDR1 LGHDT, CDR2 YNNKEL (reference sequence). This CDR3 has 15 amino acids. V was pared by 6 bases and J by 5 bases, with 19 bases between. Here the CDR3 reads CASSPALALRETQYF. CDR3 DNA sequence: TGTGCCAGCAGTCCAGCGTTAGCCCTCCGGGAGACCCAGTACTTC.

The V gene is TRBV29-1, the J gene TRBJ1-2; 9 bases match TRBD1. CDR3 length: 11 residues. After removal of 7 bases from V and 8 bases from J, the junction contained 5 bases not matched to a gene. CDR1 and CDR2 (germline): SQVTM, ANQGSEA. The CDR3, as DNA: TGCAGCGGGGGGGACAGGGTCGGCTACACCTTC. It translates to CSGGDRVGYTF.

The chain carries TRBV11-3 and TRBJ2-4, with D perhaps matching TRBD2 (6 bases). V lost 4 bases and J 9 bases, leaving 10 bases between the germline ends. Germline assignment: CDR1 SGHNT and CDR2 YENEEA. The CDR3 is made up of 12 amino acids. The CDR3 region has the DNA TGTGCCAGCAGCTCGGGAGTAGGCATTCAGTACTTC. It encodes CASSSGVGIQYF.

V is TRBV19 and J is TRBJ1-1; maybe TRBD1 (5 bases). Trimming removed 7 bases from V and 1 base from J, with 13 bases in between. This CDR3 has 14 residues. Germline CDR1 LNHDA, CDR2 SQIVND (reference sequence). The CDR3 is CASIPTGTNTEAFF. CDR3 coding DNA: TGTGCCAGTATTCCCACAGGAACGAACACTGAAGCTTTCTTT.

This clonotype has just one count. The rearrangement joins TRBV4-1 to TRBJ2-3, with D perhaps TRBD1 (5 bases). The CDR3 runs to 14 residues. Germline values: CDR1 MGHRA, CDR2 YSYEKL. With 4 bases removed from V and 6 bases from J, the gap between germline ends came to 14 bases. As DNA, the CDR3 is TGCGCCAGCAGCCTACGGACATCCAGGGATACGCAGTATTTT. It codes for CASSLRTSRDTQYF.

V is TRBV29-1 and J is TRBJ2-3; 9 bases agree with TRBD1. Germline values: CDR1 SQVTM, CDR2 ANQGSEA. This CDR3 has 14 residues. After removal of 4 bases from V and 2 bases from J, the junction contained 4 bases not matched to a gene. As DNA, the CDR3 is TGCAGCGTTGCCGAACAGGGGGCCACAGATACGCAGTATTTT. Translating gives CSVAEQGATDTQYF.

The chain combines TRBV29-1 with TRBJ2-7, with 8 bases aligning to TRBD1. CDR1 is SQVTM and CDR2 is ANQGSEA in the germline V gene. The CDR3 is 13 amino acids. The V and J ends lost 3 bases and 2 bases, in that order; junction bases with no gene match: 3. The CDR3 DNA is TGCAGCGTTGAGGACAGGGTCGCCTACGAGCAGTACTTC. It is translated as CSVEDRVAYEQYF.

This chain links TRBV29-1 with TRBJ2-1, with D unresolved. Germline V gene lookup returns CDR1 SQVTM and CDR2 ANQGSEA. The CDR3 consists of 16 residues. The germline V and J ends were trimmed by 0 bases and 0 bases, with 12 bases remaining between them. The CDR3 reads CSVEDHEASSYNEQFF. Here the CDR3 DNA reads TGCAGCGTTGAAGATCATGAGGCGAGCTCCTACAATGAGCAGTTCTTC.

J is TRBJ1-5 and V is TRBV20-1; D not resolved. The CDR3 loop spans 16 amino acids. V shed 0 bases and J shed 2 bases, with 14 bases lying between them. CDR1 and CDR2 from the germline V gene are DFQATT and SNEGSKA (reference sequence). The CDR3 DNA reads TGCAGTGCTAGAGATGAAGTACGTGCGGGCAATCAGCCCCAGCATTTT. Translated, it gives CSARDEVRAGNQPQHF.

The rearrangement uses TRBV7-9 and TRBJ1-4; D is unresolved. V shed 3 bases and J shed 8 bases, with 19 bases lying between them. The CDR3 totals 16 residues. Per germline, CDR1 SEHNR and CDR2 FQNEAQ (reference sequence). As DNA, the CDR3 is TGTGCCAGCAGCTTCGGGAAAAAAGTGGGAGGCGAAAAACTGTTTTTT. It specifies CASSFGKKVGGEKLFF.

The chain links TRBV4-2 to TRBJ1-1; 7 bases line up with TRBD1. Germline V gives CDR1 LGHNA, CDR2 YNFKEQ. The CDR3 extends over 16 amino acids. With 3 bases clipped from V and 1 base from J, the junction kept 8 bases outside the gene matches. CDR3 in amino acids: CASSHSHDRANTEAFF. DNA for the CDR3: TGTGCCAGCAGCCACTCCCACGACAGGGCGAACACTGAAGCTTTCTTT.